This T cell receptor beta chain was retrieved from a study of shared clonotypes between healthy human individuals. Study as a whole: Donors, aged 18 to 49, were a couple of women and a few men.

Sequencing used immunoSEQ multiplex PCR; TCRdb keeps in-frame clones, though not all of them. The data hold roughly 400,000 clones, with approximately 96% observed a single time. Worth noting for this clone: What it recognizes is unknown.

CDR1 WNHNN and CDR2 SYGVQD come from the germline V gene (reference sequence). The CDR3 runs 12 residues. The germline V and J ends were trimmed by 8 bases and 4 bases, with 12 bases remaining between them. General study results and limits: What naive subsets generally showed was a larger estimated richness than memory subsets showed.

The rearrangement uses TRBV10-1 and TRBJ2-7, with D unresolved. The sequenced material came from memory CD8+ T cells sorted from blood. Subset specified: CD45RO+ cells pooled with CCR7-negative TemRA cells. The source of this sequence is a man aged 30 to 39 in good health. In DNA form, the CDR3 reads TGCGCCAGCCCGCAGGTGCCTTACGAGCAGTACTTC. Its protein product is CASPQVPYEQYF.